This T cell receptor (beta chain) was found in a study of shared clonotypes between healthy human individuals. The V and J ends lost 1 base and 8 bases, in that order; junction bases with no gene match: 16. The length of the CDR3 is 17 residues. Germline loops: CDR1 SNHLY, CDR2 FYNNEI. Measured with immunoSEQ multiplex PCR; TCRdb has only the in-frame clones, and not every one. The table records 2 million to 2.5 million clones, approximately 94% of them present only once. Sequenced input: naive CD4+ T cells sorted from blood. Subset defined: CD45RA+ positively selected. The chain recombines TRBV2 with TRBJ1-2, with 7 bases identical to TRBD1. This sequence originates from a man between 18 and 29 years old in good health. The CDR3 here is CASSEDRKWGRGGGYTF. The CDR3 coding sequence is TGTGCCAGCAGTGAAGACCGCAAATGGGGGCGAGGGGGCGGCTACACCTTC.